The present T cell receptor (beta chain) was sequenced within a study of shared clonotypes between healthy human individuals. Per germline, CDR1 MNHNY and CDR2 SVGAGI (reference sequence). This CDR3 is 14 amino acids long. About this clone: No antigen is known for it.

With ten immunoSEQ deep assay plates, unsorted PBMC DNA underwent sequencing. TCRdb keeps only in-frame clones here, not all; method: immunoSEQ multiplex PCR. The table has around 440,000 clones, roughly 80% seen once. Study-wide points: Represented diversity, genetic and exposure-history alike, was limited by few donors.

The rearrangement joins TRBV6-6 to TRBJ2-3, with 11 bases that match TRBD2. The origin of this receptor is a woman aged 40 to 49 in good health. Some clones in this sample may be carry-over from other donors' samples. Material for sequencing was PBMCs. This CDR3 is CAASGRPTTDTQYF. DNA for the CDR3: TGTGCGGCTAGCGGGAGGCCCACCACAGATACGCAGTATTTT.